This T cell receptor (beta chain) is drawn from a study of shared clonotypes between healthy human individuals. Study-level findings and limits: On the whole, naive subsets had larger estimated richness than memory subsets had.

On this clone itself: Its antigen is unknown.

Only in-frame clones appear in the TCRdb table, and some are missing; sequencing was by immunoSEQ multiplex PCR. Among about 690,000 clones, 90% were seen once, and the ten largest hold roughly 36%. With 0 bases clipped from V and 1 base from J, the junction kept 10 bases outside the gene matches. This CDR3 has 18 residues. Germline CDR1 and CDR2: WNHNN and SYGVQD (reference sequence). This clonotype originated in a man aged 18-30 years in good health. Some clones in this sample may be carry-over from other donors' samples. The chain links TRBV10-1 to TRBJ2-5; 8 positions agree with TRBD1. The sample comprised memory CD8+ T cells from PBMCs. Sample subset: CD45RO+ cells pooled with CCR7-negative TemRA cells. The CDR3 nucleotides are TGCGCCAGCAGTGAGTCGACTCTGGACAGGGTAGGCCAAGAGACCCAGTACTTC. This gives the protein CASSESTLDRVGQETQYF.